The T cell receptor (beta chain) described here comes from a study of cytomegalovirus exposure and HLA in healthy donors. PCR used 60 Vbeta primers and 13 Jbeta primers. Profiling relied on immunoSEQ multiplex PCR, and the TCRdb table lists in-frame clones only, not all of them. The data contain 120,000 or so clones, around three quarters of them singletons. From germline, CDR1 is MDHEN and CDR2 SYDVKM. This CDR3 has 14 amino acids. Between the trimmed V and J ends, which lost 1 base and 1 base, there was a span of 7 bases. This chain joins TRBV28 and TRBJ2-5, with unresolved D. Sequenced sample: PBMCs. The sequence derives from a male donor in good health and CMV-seronegative. In DNA, the CDR3 is TGTGCCAGCAGTTTATACAGACGCCAAGAGACCCAGTACTTC. This codes for CASSLYRRQETQYF.